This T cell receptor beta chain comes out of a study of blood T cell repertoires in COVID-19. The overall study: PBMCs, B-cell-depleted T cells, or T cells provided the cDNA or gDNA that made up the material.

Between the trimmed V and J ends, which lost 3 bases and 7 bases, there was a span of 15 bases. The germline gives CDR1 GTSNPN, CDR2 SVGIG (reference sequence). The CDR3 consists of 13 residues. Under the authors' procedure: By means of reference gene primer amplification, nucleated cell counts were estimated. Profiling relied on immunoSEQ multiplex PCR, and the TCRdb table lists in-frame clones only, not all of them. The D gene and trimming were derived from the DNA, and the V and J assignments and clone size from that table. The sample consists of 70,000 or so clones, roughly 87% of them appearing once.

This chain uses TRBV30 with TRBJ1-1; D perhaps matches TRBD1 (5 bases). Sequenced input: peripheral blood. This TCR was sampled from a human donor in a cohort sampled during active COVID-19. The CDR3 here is CAWRGGASDEAFF. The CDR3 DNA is TGTGCCTGGAGGGGGGGAGCCTCCGATGAAGCTTTCTTT. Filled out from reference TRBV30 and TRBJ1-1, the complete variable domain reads SQTIHQWPATLVQPVGSPLSLECTVEGTSNPNLYWYRQAAGRGLQLLFYSVGIGQISSEVPQNLSASRPQDRQFILSSKKLLLSDSGFYLCAWRGGASDEAFFGQGTRLTVV.